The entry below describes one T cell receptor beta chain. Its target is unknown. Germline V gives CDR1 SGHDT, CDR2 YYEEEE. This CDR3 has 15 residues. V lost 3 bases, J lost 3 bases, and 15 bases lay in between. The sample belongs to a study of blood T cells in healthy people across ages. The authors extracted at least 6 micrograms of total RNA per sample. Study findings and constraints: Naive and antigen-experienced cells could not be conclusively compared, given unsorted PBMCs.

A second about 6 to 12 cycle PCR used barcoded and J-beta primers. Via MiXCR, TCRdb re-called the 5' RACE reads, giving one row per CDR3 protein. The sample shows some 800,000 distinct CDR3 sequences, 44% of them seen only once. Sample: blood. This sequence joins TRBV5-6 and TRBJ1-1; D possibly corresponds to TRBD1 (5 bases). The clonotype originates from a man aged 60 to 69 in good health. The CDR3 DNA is TGTGCCAGCAGCTACGGGACGGCGGCGGACACTGAAGCTTTCTTT. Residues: CASSYGTAADTEAFF.